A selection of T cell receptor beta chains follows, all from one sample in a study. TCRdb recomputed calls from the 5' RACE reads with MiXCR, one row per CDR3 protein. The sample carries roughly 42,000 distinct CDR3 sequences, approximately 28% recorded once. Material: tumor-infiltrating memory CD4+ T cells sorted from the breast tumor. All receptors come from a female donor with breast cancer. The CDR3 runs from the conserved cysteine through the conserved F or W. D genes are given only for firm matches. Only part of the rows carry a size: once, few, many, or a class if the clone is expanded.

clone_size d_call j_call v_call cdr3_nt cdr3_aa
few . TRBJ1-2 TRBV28 TGTGCCAGCACTGATATTTCCTTTAACTATGGCTACACCTTC CASTDISFNYGYTF
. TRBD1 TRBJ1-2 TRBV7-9 TGTGCCAGCAGCCGGGACAGGGGGTATGGCTACACCTTC CASSRDRGYGYTF
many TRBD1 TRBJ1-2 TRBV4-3 TGCGCCAGCAGCCAAGCCTGGGGACAGAGGTCCTATGGCTACACCTTC CASSQAWGQRSYGYTF
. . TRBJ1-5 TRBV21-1 TGTGCCACCTCCCTTAGGCCCCAGCATTTT CATSLRPQHF
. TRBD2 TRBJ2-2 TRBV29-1 TGCAGCGTCCTTCCTAGCGGGGCTAACACCGGGGAGCTGTTTTTT CSVLPSGANTGELFF
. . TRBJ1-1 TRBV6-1 TGTGCCAGCACCCAGGGGTGGACTGAAGCTTTCTTT CASTQGWTEAFF
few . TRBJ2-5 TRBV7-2 TGTGCCAGCAGCTACCTCGGGGTTCAGACCCAGTACTTC CASSYLGVQTQYF
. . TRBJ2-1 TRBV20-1 TGCAGTGCTAGGCTCTCTAGCCCCGACTCCTACAATGAGCAGTTCTTC CSARLSSPDSYNEQFF
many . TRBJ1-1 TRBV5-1 TGCGCCAGCAGCTTGGCAGGGGCCATTACTGAAGCTTTCTTT CASSLAGAITEAFF
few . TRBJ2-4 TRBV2 TGTGCCAGCAGAGGACTCCAGGGTTCCAAAAACATTCAGTACTTC CASRGLQGSKNIQYF
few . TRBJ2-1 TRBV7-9 TGTGCCAGCAGAGGGCTGGGGGCCTCCTACAATGAGCAGTTCTTC CASRGLGASYNEQFF
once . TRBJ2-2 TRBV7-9 TGTGCCAGCAGCCCAATCCGGGGGCCGGGGACCGGGGAGCTGTTTTTT CASSPIRGPGTGELFF
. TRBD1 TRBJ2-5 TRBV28 TGTGCCAGCAGTTTATTTCACAGGGGCGCCGCAGAGACCCAGTACTTC CASSLFHRGAAETQYF
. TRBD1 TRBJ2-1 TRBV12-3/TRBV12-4 TGTGCCAGCAGTTTAGGGACAGGGGATGAGCAGTTCTTC CASSLGTGDEQFF
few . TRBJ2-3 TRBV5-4 TGTGCCAGCAGCTTGGCCTTAGATACGCAGTATTTT CASSLALDTQYF
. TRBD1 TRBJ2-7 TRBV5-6 TGTGCCAGCAGCTTGTGGCAACGGGACAGTACCTACGAGCAGTACTTC CASSLWQRDSTYEQYF
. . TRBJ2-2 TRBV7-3 TGTGCCAGCAGCCCAGACTACCTGGTGAACACCGGGGAGCTGTTTTTT CASSPDYLVNTGELFF
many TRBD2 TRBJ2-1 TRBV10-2 TGCGCCAGCACTATTCCGGGACTAGCGGACTACAATGAGCAGTTCTTC CASTIPGLADYNEQFF
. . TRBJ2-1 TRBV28 TGTGCCAGCACCACGACCGAAAATGAGCAGTTCTTC CASTTTENEQFF
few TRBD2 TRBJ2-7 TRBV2 TGTGCCAGCATCGGCGGACTAGCTTCCTACGAGCAGTACTTC CASIGGLASYEQYF
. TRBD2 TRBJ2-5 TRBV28 TGTGCCACCACTAGACTAGCGGGATCGGAGACCCAGTACTTC CATTRLAGSETQYF
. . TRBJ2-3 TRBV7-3 TGTGCCAGCAGCAAGGGCTTAAGTTCCGCAGATACGCAGTATTTT CASSKGLSSADTQYF
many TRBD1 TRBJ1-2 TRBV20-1 TGCAGTGCTAGAACCTCGTCAGGGGGCTTCTCTAACTATGGCTACACCTTC CSARTSSGGFSNYGYTF
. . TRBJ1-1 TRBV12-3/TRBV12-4 TGTACCAGCAGTTTGAGCGGAATGAACACTGAAGCTTTCTTT CTSSLSGMNTEAFF
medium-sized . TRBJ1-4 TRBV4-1 TGCGCCAGCAGCCAAGACAGGGTCGGTGGTGAAAAACTGTTTTTT CASSQDRVGGEKLFF
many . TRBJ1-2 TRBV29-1 TGCAGCGTTGAAGTGTCGGGCAGGGCCTATGGCTACACCTTC CSVEVSGRAYGYTF
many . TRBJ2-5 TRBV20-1 TGCAGTGCCCCCGCAGGGGGGGGAGGGACCCAGTACTTC CSAPAGGGGTQYF
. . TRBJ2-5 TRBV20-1 TGCAGTACTAGCCCTCTGACAGGGCTAATGGAGACCCAGTACTTC CSTSPLTGLMETQYF
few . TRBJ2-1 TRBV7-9 TGTGCCAGCAGTAGCGGTTCCTACAATGAGCAGTTCTTC CASSSGSYNEQFF
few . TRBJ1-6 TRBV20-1 TGCAGTGCCAGGCTACAGAATAATTCACCCCTCCACTTT CSARLQNNSPLHF
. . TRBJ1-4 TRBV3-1 TGTGCCAGCAGCCATGGTCCCGAAAAACTGTTTTTT CASSHGPEKLFF
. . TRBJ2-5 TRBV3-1 TGTGCCAGCAGCCAAACAGGGACATGGGAGGGAGAAGAGACCCAGTACTTC CASSQTGTWEGEETQYF
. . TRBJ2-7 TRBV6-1 TGTGCCAGCAGTCAAAACTCGGACGGCCGCGAGCAGTACTTC CASSQNSDGREQYF
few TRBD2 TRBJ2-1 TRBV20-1 TGCAGTGCTAGTCGCCTAGCGGGAGGGCCGCGGAATGAGCAGTTCTTC CSASRLAGGPRNEQFF
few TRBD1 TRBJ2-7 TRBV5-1 TGCGCCAGCAGCCGGGACAGGCCGAGATCTCACGAGCAGTACTTC CASSRDRPRSHEQYF
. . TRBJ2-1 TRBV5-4 TGTGCCAGCAGCTTCGACAATCCTAGGTCCTACAATGAGCAGTTCTTC CASSFDNPRSYNEQFF
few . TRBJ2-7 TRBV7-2 TGTGCCAGCAGCTCTCAGGGTTACAGCTCCTACGAGCAGTACTTC CASSSQGYSSYEQYF
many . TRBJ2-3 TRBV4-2 TGTGCCAGCAGCCAGAACCGGCAAGGGTTAGGTACGCAGTATTTT CASSQNRQGLGTQYF
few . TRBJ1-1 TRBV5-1 TGCGCCAGCAGCTTAAGAACAGTGAACACTGAAGCTTTCTTT CASSLRTVNTEAFF
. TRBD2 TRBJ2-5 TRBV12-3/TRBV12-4 TGTGCCAGCAGTCCGCCCGGGACTAGCGTGGGAGAGACCCAGTACTTC CASSPPGTSVGETQYF
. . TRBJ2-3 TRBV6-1 TGTGCCAGCAGTCCCGGTCAGCGAACCACAGATACGCAGTATTTT CASSPGQRTTDTQYF
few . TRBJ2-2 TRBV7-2 TGTGCCAGCAGCTCTACGAACACCGGGGAGCTGTTTTTT CASSSTNTGELFF
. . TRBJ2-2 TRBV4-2 TGTGCCAGCAGCCTTTCGCTCGGAGGCCAAAACACCGGGGAGCTGTTTTTT CASSLSLGGQNTGELFF
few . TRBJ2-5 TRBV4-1 TGCGCCAGCAGCGGGACCGGGGGCGGGAGTAGGGAGACCCAGTACTTC CASSGTGGGSRETQYF